Listed below are T cell receptor beta chains from one sample, sequenced in a study of T cell responses to AZD1222 COVID-19 vaccine. The data were produced by immunoSEQ multiplex PCR, yet TCRdb's version contains in-frame clones alone and is incomplete. The repertoire consists of about 120,000 clones, with around 89% occurring once and the leading ten covering less than 4%. Sequencing used peripheral blood, obtained 28 days after the second AZD1222 dose. The receptors come from an adult who received the AZD1222 COVID-19 vaccine. Each CDR3 is given with its conserved first and last residue. The D gene is left open where the match is weak. Clone size is given for some rows only: seen once, a few or many times, or a class if the clone is expanded.

clone size: .
D gene: TRBD2
V gene: TRBV9
J gene: TRBJ2-1
CDR3 protein: CASSVVSSGGAFNNEQFF
CDR3 DNA: TGTGCCAGCAGCGTAGTAAGTAGCGGGGGGGCCTTTAACAATGAGCAGTTCTTC

clone size: .
D gene: TRBD1
V gene: TRBV10-3
J gene: TRBJ1-2
CDR3 protein: CAISDNYWDSPSFRNYGYTF
CDR3 DNA: TGTGCCATCAGTGATAATTACTGGGACAGCCCCTCTTTTAGGAACTATGGCTACACCTTC

clone size: .
D gene: .
V gene: TRBV27
J gene: TRBJ1-2
CDR3 protein: CASSSPGLGYGYTF
CDR3 DNA: TGTGCCAGCAGCTCCCCGGGGCTCGGGTATGGCTACACCTTC

clone size: .
D gene: .
V gene: TRBV12-3/TRBV12-4
J gene: TRBJ2-7
CDR3 protein: CASSDRSGYEQYF
CDR3 DNA: TGTGCCAGCAGTGACAGATCTGGCTACGAGCAGTACTTC

clone size: .
D gene: .
V gene: TRBV27
J gene: TRBJ1-2
CDR3 protein: CASSFLGSKLNYGYTF
CDR3 DNA: TGTGCCAGCAGTTTTCTGGGCAGCAAGCTTAACTATGGCTACACCTTC

clone size: .
D gene: .
V gene: TRBV15
J gene: TRBJ1-5
CDR3 protein: CATSRDRNQPQHF
CDR3 DNA: TGTGCCACCAGCAGAGATCGTAATCAGCCCCAGCATTTT

clone size: .
D gene: TRBD1
V gene: TRBV7-9
J gene: TRBJ1-1
CDR3 protein: CASSSYLQGATEAFF
CDR3 DNA: TGTGCCAGCAGCTCATATTTACAGGGGGCTACTGAAGCTTTCTTT

clone size: once
D gene: .
V gene: TRBV6-4
J gene: TRBJ1-5
CDR3 protein: CASSDEAGFDQPQHF
CDR3 DNA: TGTGCCAGCAGTGACGAGGCAGGCTTTGATCAGCCCCAGCATTTT

clone size: .
D gene: TRBD2
V gene: TRBV18
J gene: TRBJ2-1
CDR3 protein: CASSPAGGPVGNEQFF
CDR3 DNA: TGTGCCAGCTCACCAGCGGGGGGGCCTGTAGGTAATGAGCAGTTCTTC

clone size: .
D gene: .
V gene: TRBV5-8
J gene: TRBJ1-6
CDR3 protein: CASSGAYNSPLHF
CDR3 DNA: TGTGCCAGCAGCGGGGCCTATAATTCACCCCTCCACTTT

clone size: .
D gene: .
V gene: TRBV24-1
J gene: TRBJ2-7
CDR3 protein: CATSDPGSRSYEQYF
CDR3 DNA: TGTGCCACCAGTGATCCAGGGTCCCGGTCCTACGAGCAGTACTTC

clone size: .
D gene: .
V gene: TRBV19
J gene: TRBJ2-5
CDR3 protein: CATSEGQIQETQYF
CDR3 DNA: TGTGCCACCTCGGAGGGACAGATCCAAGAGACCCAGTACTTC

clone size: .
D gene: .
V gene: TRBV29-1
J gene: TRBJ1-4
CDR3 protein: CSGRSTATNEKLFF
CDR3 DNA: TGCAGCGGACGATCGACAGCAACTAATGAAAAACTGTTTTTT

clone size: .
D gene: .
V gene: TRBV4-3
J gene: TRBJ2-5
CDR3 protein: CASSLRTGGPGTQYF
CDR3 DNA: TGCGCCAGCAGCCTTCGGACGGGGGGCCCCGGAACCCAGTACTTC

clone size: many
D gene: .
V gene: TRBV19
J gene: TRBJ2-7
CDR3 protein: CASSRETASYEQYF
CDR3 DNA: TGTGCCAGTAGTAGGGAAACAGCGTCCTACGAGCAGTACTTC

clone size: .
D gene: TRBD1
V gene: TRBV7-2
J gene: TRBJ1-5
CDR3 protein: CASSTGQGFNQPQHF
CDR3 DNA: TGTGCCAGCAGCACAGGACAGGGTTTCAATCAGCCCCAGCATTTT